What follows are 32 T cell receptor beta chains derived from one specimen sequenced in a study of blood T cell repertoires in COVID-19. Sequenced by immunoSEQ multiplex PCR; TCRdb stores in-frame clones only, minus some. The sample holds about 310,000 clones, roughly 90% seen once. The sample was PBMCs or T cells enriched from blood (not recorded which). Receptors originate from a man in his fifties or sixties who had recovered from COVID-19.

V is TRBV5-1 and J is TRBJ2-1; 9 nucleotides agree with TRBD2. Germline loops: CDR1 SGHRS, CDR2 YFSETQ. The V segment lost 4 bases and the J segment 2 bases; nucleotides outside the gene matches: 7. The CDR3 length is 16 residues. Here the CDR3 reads CASSPGLAVTYNEQFF. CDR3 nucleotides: TGCGCCAGCAGCCCGGGACTAGCTGTGACCTACAATGAGCAGTTCTTC.

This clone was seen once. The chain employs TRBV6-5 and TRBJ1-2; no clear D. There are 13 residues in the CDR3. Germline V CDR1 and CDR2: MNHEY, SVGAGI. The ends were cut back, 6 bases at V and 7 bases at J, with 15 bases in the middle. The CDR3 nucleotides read TGTGCCAGCAGCCGCGGCCGGGGAATTGGCTACACCTTC. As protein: CASSRGRGIGYTF.

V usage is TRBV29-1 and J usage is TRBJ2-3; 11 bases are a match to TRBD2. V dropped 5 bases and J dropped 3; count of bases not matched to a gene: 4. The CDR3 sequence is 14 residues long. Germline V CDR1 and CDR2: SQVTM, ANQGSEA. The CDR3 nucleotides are TGCAGCGTTTCGGGACTAGCGGAGACAGATACGCAGTATTTT. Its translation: CSVSGLAETDTQYF.

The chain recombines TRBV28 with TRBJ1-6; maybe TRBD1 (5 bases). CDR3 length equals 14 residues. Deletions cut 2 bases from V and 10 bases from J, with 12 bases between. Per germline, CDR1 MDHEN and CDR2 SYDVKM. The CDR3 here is CASSLPGGGSPLHF. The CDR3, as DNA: TGTGCCAGCAGTTTACCGGGGGGGGGATCACCCCTCCACTTT.

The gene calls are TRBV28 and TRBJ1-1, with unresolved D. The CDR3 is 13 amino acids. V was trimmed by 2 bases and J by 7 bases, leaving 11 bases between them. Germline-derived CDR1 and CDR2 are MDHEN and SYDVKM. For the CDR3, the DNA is TGTGCCAGCAGTTTACTCGTTAAAATTGAAGCTTTCTTT. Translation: CASSLLVKIEAFF.

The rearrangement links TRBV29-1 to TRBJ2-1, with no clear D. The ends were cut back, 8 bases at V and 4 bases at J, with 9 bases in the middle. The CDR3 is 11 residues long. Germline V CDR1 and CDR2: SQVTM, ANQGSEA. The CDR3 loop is CSFNMYNEQFF. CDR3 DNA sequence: TGCAGCTTCAACATGTACAATGAGCAGTTCTTC.

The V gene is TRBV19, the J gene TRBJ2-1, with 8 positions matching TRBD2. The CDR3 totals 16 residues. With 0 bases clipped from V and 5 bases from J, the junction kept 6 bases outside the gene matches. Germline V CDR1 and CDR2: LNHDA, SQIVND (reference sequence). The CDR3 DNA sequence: TGTGCCAGTAGTATAGATCCGGGAGGGCCGGACAATGAGCAGTTCTTC. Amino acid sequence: CASSIDPGGPDNEQFF. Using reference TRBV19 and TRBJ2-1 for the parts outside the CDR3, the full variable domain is DGGITQSPKYLFRKEGQNVTLSCEQNLNHDAMYWYRQDPGQGLRLIYYSQIVNDFQKGDIAEGYSVSREKKESFPLTVTSAQKNPTAFYLCASSIDPGGPDNEQFFGPGTRLTVL.

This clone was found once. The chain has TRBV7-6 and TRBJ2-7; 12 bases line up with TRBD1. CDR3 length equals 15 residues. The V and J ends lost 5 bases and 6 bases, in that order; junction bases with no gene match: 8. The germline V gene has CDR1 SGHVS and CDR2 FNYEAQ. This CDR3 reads CASSMTGTGGPEQYF. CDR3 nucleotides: TGTGCCAGCAGCATGACCGGGACAGGGGGCCCCGAGCAGTACTTC.

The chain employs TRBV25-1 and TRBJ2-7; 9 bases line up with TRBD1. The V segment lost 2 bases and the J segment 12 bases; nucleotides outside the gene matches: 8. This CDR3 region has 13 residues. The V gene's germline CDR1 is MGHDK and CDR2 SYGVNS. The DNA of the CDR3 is TGTGCCAGCAGTGAAACTACAGGGGGCGGGCCGTACTTC. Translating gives CASSETTGGGPYF.

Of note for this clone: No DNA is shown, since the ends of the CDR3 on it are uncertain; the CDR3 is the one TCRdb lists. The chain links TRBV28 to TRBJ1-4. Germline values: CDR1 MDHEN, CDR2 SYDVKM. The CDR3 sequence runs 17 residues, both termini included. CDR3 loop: CASSFLGTGATNEKLFF.

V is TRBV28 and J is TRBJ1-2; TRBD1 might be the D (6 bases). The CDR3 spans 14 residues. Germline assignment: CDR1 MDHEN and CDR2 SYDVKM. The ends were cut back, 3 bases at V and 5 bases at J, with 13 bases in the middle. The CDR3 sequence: CASSFSRGSYGYTF. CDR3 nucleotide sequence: TGTGCCAGCAGTTTTTCCAGGGGCTCGTATGGCTACACCTTC.

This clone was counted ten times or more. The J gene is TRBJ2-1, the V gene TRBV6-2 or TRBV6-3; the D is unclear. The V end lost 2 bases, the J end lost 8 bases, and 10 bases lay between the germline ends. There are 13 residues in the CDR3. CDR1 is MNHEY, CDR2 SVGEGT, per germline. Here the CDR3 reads CASSYPPSYEQFF. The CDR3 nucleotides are TGTGCCAGCAGTTACCCCCCAAGCTATGAGCAGTTCTTC.

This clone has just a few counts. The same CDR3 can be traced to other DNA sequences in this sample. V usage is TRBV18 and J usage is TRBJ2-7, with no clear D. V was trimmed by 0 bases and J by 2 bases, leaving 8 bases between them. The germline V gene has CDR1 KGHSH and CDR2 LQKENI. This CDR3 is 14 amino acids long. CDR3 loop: CASSPPGGAYEQYF. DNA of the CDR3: TGTGCCAGCTCACCACCGGGTGGAGCCTACGAGCAGTACTTC.

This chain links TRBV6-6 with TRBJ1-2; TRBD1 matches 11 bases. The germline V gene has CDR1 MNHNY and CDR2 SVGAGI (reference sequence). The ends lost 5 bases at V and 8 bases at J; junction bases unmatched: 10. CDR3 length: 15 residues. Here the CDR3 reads CASSNGQGALGGYTF. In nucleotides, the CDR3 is TGTGCCAGCAGTAATGGACAGGGGGCCCTAGGAGGCTACACCTTC.

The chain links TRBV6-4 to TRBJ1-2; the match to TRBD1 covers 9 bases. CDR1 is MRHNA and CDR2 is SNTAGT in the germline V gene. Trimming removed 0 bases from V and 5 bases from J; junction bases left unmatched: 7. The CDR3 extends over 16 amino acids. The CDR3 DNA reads TGTGCCAGCAGTGACTCGACGGACAGGGGTCTATATGGCTACACCTTC. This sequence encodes CASSDSTDRGLYGYTF.

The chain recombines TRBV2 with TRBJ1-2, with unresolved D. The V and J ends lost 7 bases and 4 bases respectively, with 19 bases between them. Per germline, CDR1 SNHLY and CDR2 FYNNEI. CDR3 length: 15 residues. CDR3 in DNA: TGTGCCAGCAATCCAGGCGGCCCAGGAGGCTATGGCTACACCTTC. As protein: CASNPGGPGGYGYTF.

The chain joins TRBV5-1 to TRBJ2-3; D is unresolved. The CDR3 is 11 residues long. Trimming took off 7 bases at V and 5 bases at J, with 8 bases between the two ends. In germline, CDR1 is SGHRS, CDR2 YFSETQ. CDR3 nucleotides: TGCGCCAGCGGCGGTCGAGATACGCAGTATTTT. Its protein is CASGGRDTQYF.

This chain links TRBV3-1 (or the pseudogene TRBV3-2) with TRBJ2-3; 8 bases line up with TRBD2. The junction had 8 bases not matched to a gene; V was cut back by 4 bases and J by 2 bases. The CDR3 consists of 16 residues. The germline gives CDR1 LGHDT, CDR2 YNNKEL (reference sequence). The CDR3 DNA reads TGTGCCAGCAGCCGCACTAGCGGAGTCAACACAGATACGCAGTATTTT. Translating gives CASSRTSGVNTDTQYF.

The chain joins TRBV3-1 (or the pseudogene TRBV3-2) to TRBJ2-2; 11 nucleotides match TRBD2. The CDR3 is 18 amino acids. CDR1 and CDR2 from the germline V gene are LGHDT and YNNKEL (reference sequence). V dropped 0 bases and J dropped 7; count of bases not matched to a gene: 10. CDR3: CASSQERLAGGSHGELFF. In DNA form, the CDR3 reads TGTGCCAGCAGCCAAGAACGGCTAGCGGGAGGATCCCACGGGGAGCTGTTTTTT.

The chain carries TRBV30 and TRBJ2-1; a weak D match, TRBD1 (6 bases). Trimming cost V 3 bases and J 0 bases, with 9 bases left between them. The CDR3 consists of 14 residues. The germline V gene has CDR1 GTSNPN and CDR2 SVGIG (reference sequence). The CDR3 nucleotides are TGTGCCTGGAGGGGGGCAGCCTCCTACAATGAGCAGTTCTTC. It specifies CAWRGAASYNEQFF.

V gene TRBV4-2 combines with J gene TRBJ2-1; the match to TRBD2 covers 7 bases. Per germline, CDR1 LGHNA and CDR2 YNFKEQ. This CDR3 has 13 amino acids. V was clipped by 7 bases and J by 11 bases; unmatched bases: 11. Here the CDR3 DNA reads TGTGCCAGCACCGGACTAGGGGACGATAAGCAGTTCTTC. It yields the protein CASTGLGDDKQFF.

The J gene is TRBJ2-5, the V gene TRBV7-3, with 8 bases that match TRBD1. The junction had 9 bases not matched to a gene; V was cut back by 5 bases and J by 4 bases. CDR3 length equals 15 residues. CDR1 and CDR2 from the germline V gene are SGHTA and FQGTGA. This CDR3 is CASSTTGGVGETQYF. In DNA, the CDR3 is TGTGCCAGCAGCACAACAGGGGGAGTCGGAGAGACCCAGTACTTC. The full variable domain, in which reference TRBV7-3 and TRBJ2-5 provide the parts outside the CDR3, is GAGVSQTPSNKVTEKGKYVELRCDPISGHTALYWYRQSLGQGPEFLIYFQGTGAADDSGLPNDRFFAVRPEGSVSTLKIQRTERGDSAVYLCASSTTGGVGETQYFGPGTRLLVL.

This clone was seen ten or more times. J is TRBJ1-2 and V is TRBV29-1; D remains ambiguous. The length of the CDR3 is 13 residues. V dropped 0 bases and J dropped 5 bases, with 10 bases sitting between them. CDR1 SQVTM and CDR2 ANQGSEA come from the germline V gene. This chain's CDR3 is CSVEDLGGYGYTF. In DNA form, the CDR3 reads TGCAGCGTTGAAGATTTGGGAGGGTATGGCTACACCTTC.

The CDR3 region is CASSLRFNQPQHF. As DNA, the CDR3 is TGTGCCAGCAGCTTACGGTTCAATCAGCCCCAGCATTTT. V usage is TRBV7-8 and J usage is TRBJ1-5; no clear D. Trimming pared 2 bases from V and 3 bases from J, leaving 5 bases between. The CDR3 loop spans 13 amino acids. Germline CDR1 is SGHVS and CDR2 is FQNEAQ.

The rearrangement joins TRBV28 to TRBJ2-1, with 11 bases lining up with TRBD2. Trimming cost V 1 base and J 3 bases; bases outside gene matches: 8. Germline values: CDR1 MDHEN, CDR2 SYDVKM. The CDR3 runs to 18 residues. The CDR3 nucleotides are TGTGCCAGCAGTTTATTATCGGGACTAGCGGACCACTACAATGAGCAGTTCTTC. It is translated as CASSLLSGLADHYNEQFF. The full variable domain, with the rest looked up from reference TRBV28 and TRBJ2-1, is DVKVTQSSRYLVKRTGEKVFLECVQDMDHENMFWYRQDPGLGLRLIYFSYDVKMKEKGDIPEGYSVSREKKERFSLILESASTNQTSMYLCASSLLSGLADHYNEQFFGPGTRLTVL.

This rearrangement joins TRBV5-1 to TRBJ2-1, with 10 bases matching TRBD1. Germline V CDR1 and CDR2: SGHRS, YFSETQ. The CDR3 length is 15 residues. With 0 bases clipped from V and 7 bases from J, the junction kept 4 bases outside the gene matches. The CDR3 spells CASSLGDRGGNEQFF. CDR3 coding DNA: TGCGCCAGCAGCTTGGGGGACAGGGGAGGAAATGAGCAGTTCTTC.

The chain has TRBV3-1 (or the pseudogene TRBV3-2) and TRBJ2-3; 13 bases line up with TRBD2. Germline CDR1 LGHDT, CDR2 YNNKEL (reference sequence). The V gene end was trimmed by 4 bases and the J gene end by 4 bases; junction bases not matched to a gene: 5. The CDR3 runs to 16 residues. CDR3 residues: CASSRRLAGGSDTQYF. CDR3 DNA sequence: TGTGCCAGCAGCCGAAGACTAGCGGGAGGATCAGATACGCAGTATTTT.

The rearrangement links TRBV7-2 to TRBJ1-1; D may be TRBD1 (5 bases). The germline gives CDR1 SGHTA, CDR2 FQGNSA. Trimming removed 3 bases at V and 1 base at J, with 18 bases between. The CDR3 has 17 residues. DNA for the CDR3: TGTGCCAGCAGCTTGGAGTGGGGCAGTAAGACGAACACTGAAGCTTTCTTT. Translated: CASSLEWGSKTNTEAFF.

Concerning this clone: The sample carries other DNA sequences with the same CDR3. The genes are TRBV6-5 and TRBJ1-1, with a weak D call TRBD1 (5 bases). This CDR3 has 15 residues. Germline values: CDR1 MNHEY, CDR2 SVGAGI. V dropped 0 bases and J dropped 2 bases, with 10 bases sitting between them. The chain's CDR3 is CASSYSWQGNTEAFF. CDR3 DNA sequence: TGTGCCAGCAGTTACTCGTGGCAGGGCAACACTGAAGCTTTCTTT.

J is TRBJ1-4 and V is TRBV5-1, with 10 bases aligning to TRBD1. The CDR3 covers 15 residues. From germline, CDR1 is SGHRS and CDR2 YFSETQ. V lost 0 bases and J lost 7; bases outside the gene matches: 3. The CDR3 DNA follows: TGCGCCAGCAGCTTGGGCGGGACAGGGGCTGAAAAACTGTTTTTT. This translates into CASSLGGTGAEKLFF.

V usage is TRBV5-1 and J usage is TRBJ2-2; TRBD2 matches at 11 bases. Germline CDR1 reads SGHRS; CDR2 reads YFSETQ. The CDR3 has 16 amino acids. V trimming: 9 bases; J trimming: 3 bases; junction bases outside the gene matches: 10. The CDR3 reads CATKTSGSIDTGELFF. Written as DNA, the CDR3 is TGCGCCACCAAAACTAGCGGGAGTATTGACACCGGGGAGCTGTTTTTT.

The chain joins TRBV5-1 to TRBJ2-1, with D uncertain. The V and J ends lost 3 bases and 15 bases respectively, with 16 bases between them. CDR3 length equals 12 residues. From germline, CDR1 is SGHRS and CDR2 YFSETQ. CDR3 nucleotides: TGCGCCAGCAGCTCCCCCGGGTCCCGGTGGTTCTTC. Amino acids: CASSSPGSRWFF.